What follows describes a single T cell receptor (beta chain). TCRdb analysed the RT-PCR reads with MiXCR anew, one entry per CDR3 protein. The sample holds about 700,000 distinct CDR3 sequences, over 12% seen once. Trimming removed 7 bases from V and 6 bases from J, with 13 bases in between. Per germline, CDR1 SNHLY and CDR2 FYNNEI. This CDR3 is built from 12 residues. The origin of this receptor is a female donor in good health, serving as a healthy control. The specimen sequenced was memory CD4+ T cells from blood. The V gene is TRBV2, the J gene TRBJ2-7; D possibly matches TRBD1 or TRBD2 (5 bases each). For the CDR3, the DNA is TGTGCCAGCACGGGTTCCGGGGCCGAGCAGTACTTC. Protein sequence: CASTGSGAEQYF.